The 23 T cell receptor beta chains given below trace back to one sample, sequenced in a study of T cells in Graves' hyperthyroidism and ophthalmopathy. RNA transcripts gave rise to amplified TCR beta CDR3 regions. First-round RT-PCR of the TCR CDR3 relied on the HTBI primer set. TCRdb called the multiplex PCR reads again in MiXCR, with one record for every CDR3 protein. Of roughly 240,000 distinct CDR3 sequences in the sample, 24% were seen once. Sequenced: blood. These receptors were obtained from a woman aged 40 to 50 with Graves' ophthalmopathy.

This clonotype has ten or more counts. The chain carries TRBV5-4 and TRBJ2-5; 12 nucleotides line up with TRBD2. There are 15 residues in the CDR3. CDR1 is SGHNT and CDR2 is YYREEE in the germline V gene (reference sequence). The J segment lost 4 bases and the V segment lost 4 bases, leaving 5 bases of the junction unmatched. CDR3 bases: TGTGCCAGCAGCCAGACTAGCGGGAGTGCAGAGACCCAGTACTTC. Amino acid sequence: CASSQTSGSAETQYF. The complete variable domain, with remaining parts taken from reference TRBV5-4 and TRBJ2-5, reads ETGVTQSPTHLIKTRGQQVTLRCSSQSGHNTVSWYQQALGQGPQFIFQYYREEENGRGNFPPRFSGLQFPNYSSELNVNALELDDSALYLCASSQTSGSAETQYFGPGTRLLVL.

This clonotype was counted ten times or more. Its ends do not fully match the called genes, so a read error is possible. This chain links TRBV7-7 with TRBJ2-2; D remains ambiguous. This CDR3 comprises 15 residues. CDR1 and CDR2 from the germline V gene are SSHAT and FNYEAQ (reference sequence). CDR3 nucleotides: TGTGCTAGCAGCTTATCTCACCCGAACACCGGGGAGCTGTTTTTT. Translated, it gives CASSLSHPNTGELFF. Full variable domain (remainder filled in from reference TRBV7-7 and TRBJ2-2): GAGVSQSPRYKVTKRGQDVTLRCDPISSHATLYWYQQALGQGPEFLTYFNYEAQPDKSGLPSDRFSAERPEGSISTLTIQRTEQRDSAMYRCASSLSHPNTGELFFGEGSRLTVL.

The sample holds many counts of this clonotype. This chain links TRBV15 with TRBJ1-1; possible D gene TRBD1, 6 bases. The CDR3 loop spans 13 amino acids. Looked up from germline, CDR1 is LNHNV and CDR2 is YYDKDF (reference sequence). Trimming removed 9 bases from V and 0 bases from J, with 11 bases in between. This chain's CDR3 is CATMGQLNTEAFF. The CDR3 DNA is TGTGCCACGATGGGACAACTGAACACTGAAGCTTTCTTT. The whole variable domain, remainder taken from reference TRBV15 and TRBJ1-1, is DAMVIQNPRYQVTQFGKPVTLSCSQTLNHNVMYWYQQKSSQAPKLLFHYYDKDFNNEADTPDNFQSRRPNTSFCFLDIRSPGLGDTAMYLCATMGQLNTEAFFGQGTRLTVV.

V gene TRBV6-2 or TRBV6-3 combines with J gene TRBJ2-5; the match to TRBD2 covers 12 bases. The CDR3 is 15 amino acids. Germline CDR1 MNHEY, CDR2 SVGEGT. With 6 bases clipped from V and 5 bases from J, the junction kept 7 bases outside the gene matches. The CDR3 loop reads CASRTSGSIGETQYF. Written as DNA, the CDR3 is TGTGCCAGCAGGACTAGCGGGAGTATCGGCGAGACCCAGTACTTC.

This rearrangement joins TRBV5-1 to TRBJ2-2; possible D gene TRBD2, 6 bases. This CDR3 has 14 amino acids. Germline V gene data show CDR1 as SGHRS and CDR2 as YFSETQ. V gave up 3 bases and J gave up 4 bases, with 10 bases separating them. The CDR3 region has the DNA TGCGCCAGCAGCTCGTTACTAGCCACCGGGGAGCTGTTTTTT. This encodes CASSSLLATGELFF.

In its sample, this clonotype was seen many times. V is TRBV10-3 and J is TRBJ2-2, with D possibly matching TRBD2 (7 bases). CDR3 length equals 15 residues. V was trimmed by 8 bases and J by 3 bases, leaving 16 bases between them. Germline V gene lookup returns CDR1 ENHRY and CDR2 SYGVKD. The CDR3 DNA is TGTGCCATCCCTAAAGAGGGGGGGGACACCGGGGAGCTGTTTTTT. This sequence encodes CAIPKEGGDTGELFF.

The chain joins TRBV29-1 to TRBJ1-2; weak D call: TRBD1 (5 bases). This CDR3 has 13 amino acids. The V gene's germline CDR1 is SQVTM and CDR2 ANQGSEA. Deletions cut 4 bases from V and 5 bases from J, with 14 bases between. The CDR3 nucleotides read TGCAGCGTTGCCGGGTTAGGGGTTTATGGCTACACCTTC. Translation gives CSVAGLGVYGYTF.

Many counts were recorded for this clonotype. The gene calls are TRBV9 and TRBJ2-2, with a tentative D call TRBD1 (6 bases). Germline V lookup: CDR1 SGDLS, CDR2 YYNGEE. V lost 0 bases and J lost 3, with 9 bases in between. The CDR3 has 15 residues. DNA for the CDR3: TGTGCCAGCAGCGTAGTGGGGGCAGACACCGGGGAGCTGTTTTTT. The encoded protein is CASSVVGADTGELFF.

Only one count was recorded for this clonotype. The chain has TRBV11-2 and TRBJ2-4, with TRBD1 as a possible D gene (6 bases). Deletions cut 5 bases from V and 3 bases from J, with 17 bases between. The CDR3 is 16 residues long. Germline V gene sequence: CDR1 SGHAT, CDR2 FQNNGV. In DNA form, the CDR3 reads TGTGCCAGCAGCGTCGGACAGCAAAGATACAAAAACATTCAGTACTTC. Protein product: CASSVGQQRYKNIQYF.

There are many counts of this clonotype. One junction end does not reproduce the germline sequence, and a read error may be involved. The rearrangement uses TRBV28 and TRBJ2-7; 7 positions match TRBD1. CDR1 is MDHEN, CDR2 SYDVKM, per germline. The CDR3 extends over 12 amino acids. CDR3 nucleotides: TGTGCCAGCTGTGAGGGCCGGGACAGAAACCACTTC. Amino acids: CASCEGRDRNHF.

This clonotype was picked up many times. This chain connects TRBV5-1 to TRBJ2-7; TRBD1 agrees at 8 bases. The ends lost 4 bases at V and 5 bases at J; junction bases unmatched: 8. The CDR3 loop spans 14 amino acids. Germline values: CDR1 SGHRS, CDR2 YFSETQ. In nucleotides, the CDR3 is TGCGCCAGCAGCCCCGGACAGGGAATAGACGAGCAGTACTTC. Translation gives CASSPGQGIDEQYF.

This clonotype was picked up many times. The chain's CDR3 is CASSSGLAGIQETQYF. CDR3 bases: TGTGCCAGCAGCTCCGGACTAGCGGGTATTCAAGAGACCCAGTACTTC. The chain has TRBV6-5 and TRBJ2-5; 11 positions agree with TRBD2. Germline loops: CDR1 MNHEY, CDR2 SVGAGI. The CDR3 is 16 amino acids. V was pared by 6 bases and J by 2 bases, with 8 bases of the junction left unmatched.

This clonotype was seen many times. CDR3 sequence (DNA): TGTGCCAGCACACGCGGTGACTATGGCTACACCTTC. It encodes CASTRGDYGYTF. The V gene is TRBV12-3 or TRBV12-4, the J gene TRBJ1-2; D call uncertain. The CDR3 is 12 amino acids. V was shortened by 7 bases and J by 3 bases, with 9 bases between the two germline ends.

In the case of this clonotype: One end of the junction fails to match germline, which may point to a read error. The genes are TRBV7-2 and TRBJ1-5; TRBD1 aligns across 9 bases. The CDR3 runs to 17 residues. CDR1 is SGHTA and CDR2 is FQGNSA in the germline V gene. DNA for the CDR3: TGTGCCAGCATCTTAGCGAAGGGTGGGACAGGGAATCAGCCCCAGCATTTT. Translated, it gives CASILAKGGTGNQPQHF. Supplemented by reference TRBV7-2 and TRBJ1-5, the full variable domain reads GAGVSQSPSNKVTEKGKDVELRCDPISGHTALYWYRQSLGQGLEFLIYFQGNSAPDKSGLPSDRFSAERTGGSVSTLTIQRTQQEDSAVYLCASILAKGGTGNQPQHFGDGTRLSIL.

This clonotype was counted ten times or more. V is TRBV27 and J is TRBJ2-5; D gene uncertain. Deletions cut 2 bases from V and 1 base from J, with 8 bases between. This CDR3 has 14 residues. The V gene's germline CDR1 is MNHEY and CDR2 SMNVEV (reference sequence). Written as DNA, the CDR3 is TGTGCCAGCAGTTTAACGCAGAGCCAAGAGACCCAGTACTTC. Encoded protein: CASSLTQSQETQYF.

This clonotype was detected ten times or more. CDR3 in DNA: TGTGCCAGCAGCTTACGACAGTCCTACGAGCAGTACTTC. Translation gives CASSLRQSYEQYF. The chain uses TRBV7-2 and TRBJ2-7; D possibly corresponds to TRBD1 (5 bases). V gave up 2 bases and J gave up 1 base, with 6 bases separating them. From germline, CDR1 is SGHTA and CDR2 FQGNSA. The CDR3 has 13 amino acids.

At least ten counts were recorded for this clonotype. CDR3 residues: CASSLTGAIGTEAFF. CDR3 DNA: TGTGCCAGCAGCTTAACAGGGGCGATTGGCACTGAAGCTTTCTTT. The chain carries TRBV7-9 and TRBJ1-1, with TRBD1 identical over 7 bases. CDR3 size: 15 residues. J was trimmed by 4 bases and V by 2 bases; bases with no gene match: 7. Per the germline V gene, CDR1 is SEHNR and CDR2 is FQNEAQ (reference sequence).

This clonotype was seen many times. CDR3 DNA sequence: TGTGCCAGCCACCGATGGGGGGGCCCTAACACCGGGGAGCTGTTTTTT. Protein: CASHRWGGPNTGELFF. The chain carries TRBV19 and TRBJ2-2; tentative D call: TRBD2 (7 bases). The CDR3 spans 16 residues. The V gene's germline CDR1 is LNHDA and CDR2 SQIVND (reference sequence). Trimming removed 9 bases from V and 2 bases from J, with 19 bases in between.

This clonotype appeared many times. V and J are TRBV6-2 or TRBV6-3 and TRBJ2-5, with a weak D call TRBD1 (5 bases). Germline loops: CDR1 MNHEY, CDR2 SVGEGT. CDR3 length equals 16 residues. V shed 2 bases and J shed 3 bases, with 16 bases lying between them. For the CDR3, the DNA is TGTGCCAGCAGTTACAGCTACAGGTCCCAGGAAGAGACCCAGTACTTC. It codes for CASSYSYRSQEETQYF.

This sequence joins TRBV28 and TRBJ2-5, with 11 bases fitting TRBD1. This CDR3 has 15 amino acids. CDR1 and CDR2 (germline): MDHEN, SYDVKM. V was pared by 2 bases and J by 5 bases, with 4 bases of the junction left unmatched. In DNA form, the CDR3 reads TGTGCCAGCAGTTTAGGGACAGGGGGGACGGAGACCCAGTACTTC. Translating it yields CASSLGTGGTETQYF. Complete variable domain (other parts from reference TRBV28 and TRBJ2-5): DVKVTQSSRYLVKRTGEKVFLECVQDMDHENMFWYRQDPGLGLRLIYFSYDVKMKEKGDIPEGYSVSREKKERFSLILESASTNQTSMYLCASSLGTGGTETQYFGPGTRLLVL.

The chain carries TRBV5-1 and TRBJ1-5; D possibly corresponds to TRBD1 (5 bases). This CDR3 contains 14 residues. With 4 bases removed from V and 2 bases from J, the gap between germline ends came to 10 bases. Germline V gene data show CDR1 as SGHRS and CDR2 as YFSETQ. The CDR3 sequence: CASSNGGGNQPQHF. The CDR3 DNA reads TGCGCCAGCAGCAACGGGGGGGGCAATCAGCCCCAGCATTTT.

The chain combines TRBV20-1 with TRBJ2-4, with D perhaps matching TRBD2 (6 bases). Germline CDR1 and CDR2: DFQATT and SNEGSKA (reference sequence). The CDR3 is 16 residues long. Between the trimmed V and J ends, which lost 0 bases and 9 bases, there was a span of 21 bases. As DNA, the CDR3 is TGCAGTGCTAGAGACGTCACTGGAGGGTCTTGGGGCATTCAGTACTTC. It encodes CSARDVTGGSWGIQYF.

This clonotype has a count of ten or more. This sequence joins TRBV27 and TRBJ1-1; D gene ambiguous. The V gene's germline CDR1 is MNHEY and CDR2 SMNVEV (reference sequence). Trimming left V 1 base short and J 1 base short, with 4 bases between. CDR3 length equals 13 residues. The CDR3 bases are TGTGCCAGCAGTTTATTAGGGAACACTGAAGCTTTCTTT. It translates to CASSLLGNTEAFF.